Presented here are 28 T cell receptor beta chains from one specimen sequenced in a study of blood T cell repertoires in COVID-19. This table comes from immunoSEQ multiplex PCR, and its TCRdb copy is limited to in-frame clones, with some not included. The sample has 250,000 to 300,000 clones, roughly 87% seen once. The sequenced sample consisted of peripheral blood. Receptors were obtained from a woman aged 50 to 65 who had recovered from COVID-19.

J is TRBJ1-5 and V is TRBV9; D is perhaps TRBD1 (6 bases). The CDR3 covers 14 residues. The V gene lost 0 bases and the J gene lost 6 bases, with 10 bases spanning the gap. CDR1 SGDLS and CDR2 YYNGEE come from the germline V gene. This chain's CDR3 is CASSVAPRGQPQHF. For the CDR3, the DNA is TGTGCCAGCAGCGTAGCGCCCAGGGGTCAGCCCCAGCATTTT.

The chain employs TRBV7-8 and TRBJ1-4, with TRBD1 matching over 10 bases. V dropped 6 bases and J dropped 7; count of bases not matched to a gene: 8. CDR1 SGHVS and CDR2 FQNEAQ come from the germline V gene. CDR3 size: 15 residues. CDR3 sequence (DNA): TGTGCCAGCAGTTTTTATGGGACAGGGGTTGAAAAACTGTTTTTT. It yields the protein CASSFYGTGVEKLFF.

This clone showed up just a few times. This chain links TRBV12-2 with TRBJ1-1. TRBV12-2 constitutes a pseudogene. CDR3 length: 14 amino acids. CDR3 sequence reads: CASRPPVMNTEAFF. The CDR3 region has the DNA TGTGCAAGTCGCCCACCGGTCATGAACACTGAAGCTTTCTTT.

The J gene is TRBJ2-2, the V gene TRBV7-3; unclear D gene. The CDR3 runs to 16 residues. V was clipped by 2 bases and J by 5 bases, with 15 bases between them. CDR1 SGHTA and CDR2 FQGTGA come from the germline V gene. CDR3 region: CASSLGSGLGTGELFF. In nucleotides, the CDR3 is TGTGCCAGCAGCTTAGGGTCTGGGCTTGGAACCGGGGAGCTGTTTTTT.

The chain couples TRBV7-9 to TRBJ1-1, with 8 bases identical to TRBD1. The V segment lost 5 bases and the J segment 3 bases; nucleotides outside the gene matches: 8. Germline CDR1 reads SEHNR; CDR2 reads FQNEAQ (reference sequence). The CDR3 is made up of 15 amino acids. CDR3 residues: CASSPWTGMDTEAFF. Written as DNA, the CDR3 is TGTGCCAGCAGCCCCTGGACAGGGATGGACACTGAAGCTTTCTTT.

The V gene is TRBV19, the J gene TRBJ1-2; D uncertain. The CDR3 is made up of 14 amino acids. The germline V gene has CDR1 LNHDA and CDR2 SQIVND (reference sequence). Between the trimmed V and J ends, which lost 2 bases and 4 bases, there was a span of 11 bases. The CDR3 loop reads CASSITTGVYGYTF. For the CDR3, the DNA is TGTGCCAGTAGTATAACCACCGGGGTCTATGGCTACACCTTC.

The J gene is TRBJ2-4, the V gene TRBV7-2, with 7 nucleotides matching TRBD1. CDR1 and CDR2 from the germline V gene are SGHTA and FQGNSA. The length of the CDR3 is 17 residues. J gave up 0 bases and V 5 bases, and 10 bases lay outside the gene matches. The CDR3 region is CASSLRDSTLAKNIQYF. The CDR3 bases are TGTGCCAGCAGCCTCCGGGACAGTACCCTAGCCAAAAACATTCAGTACTTC.

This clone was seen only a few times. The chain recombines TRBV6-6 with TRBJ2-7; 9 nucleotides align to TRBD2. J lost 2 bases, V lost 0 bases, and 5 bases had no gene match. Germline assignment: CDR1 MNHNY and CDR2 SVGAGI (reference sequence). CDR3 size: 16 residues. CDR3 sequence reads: CASSYSSGGRAYEQYF. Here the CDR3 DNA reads TGTGCCAGCAGTTACTCGAGTGGCGGGAGGGCCTACGAGCAGTACTTC.

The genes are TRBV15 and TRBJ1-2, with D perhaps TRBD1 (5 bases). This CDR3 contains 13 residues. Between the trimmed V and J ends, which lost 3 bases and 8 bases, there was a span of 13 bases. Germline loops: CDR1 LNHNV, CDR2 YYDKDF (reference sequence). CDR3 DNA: TGTGCCACCAGCAGCCCGAGGGAGGGGGGCTACACCTTC. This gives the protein CATSSPREGGYTF. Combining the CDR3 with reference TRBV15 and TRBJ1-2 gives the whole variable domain DAMVIQNPRYQVTQFGKPVTLSCSQTLNHNVMYWYQQKSSQAPKLLFHYYDKDFNNEADTPDNFQSRRPNTSFCFLDIRSPGLGDTAMYLCATSSPREGGYTFGSGTRLTVV.

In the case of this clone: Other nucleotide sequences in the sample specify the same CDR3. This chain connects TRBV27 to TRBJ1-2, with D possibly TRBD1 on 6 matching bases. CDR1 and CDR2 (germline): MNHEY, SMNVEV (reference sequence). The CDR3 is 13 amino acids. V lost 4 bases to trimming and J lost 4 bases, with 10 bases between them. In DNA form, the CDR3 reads TGTGCCAGCAGTTCCCAGGGGACCTATGGCTACACCTTC. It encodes CASSSQGTYGYTF.

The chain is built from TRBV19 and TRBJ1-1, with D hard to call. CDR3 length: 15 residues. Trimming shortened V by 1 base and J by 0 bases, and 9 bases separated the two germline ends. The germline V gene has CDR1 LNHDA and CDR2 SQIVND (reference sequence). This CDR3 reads CASSIGQRMNTEAFF. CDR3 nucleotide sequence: TGTGCCAGTAGTATAGGACAAAGGATGAACACTGAAGCTTTCTTT.

This CDR3 is CASSYSTRGLAKNIQYF. CDR3 nucleotide sequence: TGTGCCAGCAGTTACTCGACTAGGGGCCTAGCCAAAAACATTCAGTACTTC. The V gene is TRBV6-2 or TRBV6-3, the J gene TRBJ2-4, with D perhaps matching TRBD2 (6 bases). V was shortened by 0 bases and J by 0 bases, with 12 bases between the two germline ends. CDR1 and CDR2 (germline): MNHEY, SVGEGT. This CDR3 contains 17 residues.

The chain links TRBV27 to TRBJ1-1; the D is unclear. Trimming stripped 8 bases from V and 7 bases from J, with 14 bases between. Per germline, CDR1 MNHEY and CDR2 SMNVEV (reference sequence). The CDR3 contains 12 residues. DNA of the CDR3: TGTGCCAGCGGGTTGAGAGGAGGTGAAGCTTTCTTT. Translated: CASGLRGGEAFF.

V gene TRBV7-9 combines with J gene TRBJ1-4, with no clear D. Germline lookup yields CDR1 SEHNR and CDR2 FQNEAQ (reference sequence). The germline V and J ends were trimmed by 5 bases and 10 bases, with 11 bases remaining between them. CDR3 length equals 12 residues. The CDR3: CASSLLEGKLFF. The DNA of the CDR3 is TGTGCCAGCAGCCTATTAGAGGGAAAACTGTTTTTT.

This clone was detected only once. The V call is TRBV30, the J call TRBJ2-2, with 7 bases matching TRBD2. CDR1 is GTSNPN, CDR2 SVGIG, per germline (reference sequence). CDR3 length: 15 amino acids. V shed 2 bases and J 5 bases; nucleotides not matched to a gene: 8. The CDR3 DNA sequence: TGTGCCTGGAGTCCGCGGGAGTTGGGTACCGGGGAGCTGTTTTTT. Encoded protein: CAWSPRELGTGELFF.

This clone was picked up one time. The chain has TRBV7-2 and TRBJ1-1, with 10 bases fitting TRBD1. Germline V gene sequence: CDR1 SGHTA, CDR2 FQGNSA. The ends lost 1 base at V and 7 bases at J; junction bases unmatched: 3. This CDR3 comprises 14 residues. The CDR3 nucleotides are TGTGCCAGCAGCTTAGAGACAGGGGGCGTTGAAGCTTTCTTT. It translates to CASSLETGGVEAFF.

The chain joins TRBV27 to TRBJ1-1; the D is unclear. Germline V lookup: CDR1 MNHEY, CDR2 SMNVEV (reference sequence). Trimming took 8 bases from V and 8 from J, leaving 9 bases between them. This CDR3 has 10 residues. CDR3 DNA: TGTGCCAGCGGGCGGGCCGAAGCTTTCTTT. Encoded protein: CASGRAEAFF.

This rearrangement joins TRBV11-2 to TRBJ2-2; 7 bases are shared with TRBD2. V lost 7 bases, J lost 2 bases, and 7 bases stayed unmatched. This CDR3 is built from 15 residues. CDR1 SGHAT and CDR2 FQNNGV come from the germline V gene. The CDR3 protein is CASTRLADNTGELFF. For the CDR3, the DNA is TGTGCCAGCACCCGACTAGCCGATAACACCGGGGAGCTGTTTTTT. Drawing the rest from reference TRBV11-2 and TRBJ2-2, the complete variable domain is EAGVAQSPRYKIIEKRQSVAFWCNPISGHATLYWYQQILGQGPKLLIQFQNNGVVDDSQLPKDRFSAERLKGVDSTLKIQPAKLEDSAVYLCASTRLADNTGELFFGEGSRLTVL.

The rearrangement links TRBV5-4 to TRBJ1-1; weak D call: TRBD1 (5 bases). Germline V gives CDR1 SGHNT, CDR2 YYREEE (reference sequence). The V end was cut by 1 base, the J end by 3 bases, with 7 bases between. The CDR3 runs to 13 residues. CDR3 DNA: TGTGCCAGCAGCTTGCGCAGGGACACTGAAGCTTTCTTT. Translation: CASSLRRDTEAFF.

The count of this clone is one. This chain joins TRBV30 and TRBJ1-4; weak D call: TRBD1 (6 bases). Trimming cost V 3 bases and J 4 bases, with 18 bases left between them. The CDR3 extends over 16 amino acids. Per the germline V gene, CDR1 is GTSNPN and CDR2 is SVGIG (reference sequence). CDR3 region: CAWSIAQGLGNEKLFF. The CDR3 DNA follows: TGTGCCTGGAGCATAGCCCAGGGGCTCGGTAATGAAAAACTGTTTTTT.

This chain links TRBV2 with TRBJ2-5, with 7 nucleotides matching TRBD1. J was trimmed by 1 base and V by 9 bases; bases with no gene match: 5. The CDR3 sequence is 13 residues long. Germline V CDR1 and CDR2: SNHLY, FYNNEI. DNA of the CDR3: TGTGCCAGTCACCGGGACAGCCAAGAGACCCAGTACTTC. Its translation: CASHRDSQETQYF.

The CDR3 DNA sequence: TGTGCCAGCAGCTTAGGTTGGCGGGCCGACACAGATACGCAGTATTTT. Translated, it gives CASSLGWRADTDTQYF. The chain recombines TRBV7-3 with TRBJ2-3; D possibly corresponds to TRBD2 (5 bases). Germline CDR1 SGHTA, CDR2 FQGTGA. The CDR3 is 16 amino acids. The V end lost 2 bases, the J end lost 2 bases, and 14 bases lay between the germline ends.

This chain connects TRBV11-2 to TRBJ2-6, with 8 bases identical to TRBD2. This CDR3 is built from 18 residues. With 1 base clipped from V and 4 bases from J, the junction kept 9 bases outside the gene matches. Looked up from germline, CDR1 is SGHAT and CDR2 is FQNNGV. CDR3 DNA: TGTGCCAGCAGCTTAGGGACTAGCTTAACCCCAGGGGCCAACGTCCTGACTTTC. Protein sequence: CASSLGTSLTPGANVLTF.

The DNA for the CDR3 is TGTGCCTGGAGTTCGGGTTGGGGGCGAGCTAATGAAAAACTGTTTTTT. As protein: CAWSSGWGRANEKLFF. The chain is built from TRBV30 and TRBJ1-4; D might be TRBD1 (6 bases). V was shortened by 2 bases and J by 3 bases, with 16 bases between the two germline ends. This CDR3 contains 16 residues. CDR1 GTSNPN and CDR2 SVGIG come from the germline V gene (reference sequence).

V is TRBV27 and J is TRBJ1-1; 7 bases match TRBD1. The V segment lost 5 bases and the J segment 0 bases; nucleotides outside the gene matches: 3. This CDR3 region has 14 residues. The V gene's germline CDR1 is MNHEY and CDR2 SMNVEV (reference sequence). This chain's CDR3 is CASSMTGLNTEAFF. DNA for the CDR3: TGTGCCAGCAGTATGACAGGGTTGAACACTGAAGCTTTCTTT.

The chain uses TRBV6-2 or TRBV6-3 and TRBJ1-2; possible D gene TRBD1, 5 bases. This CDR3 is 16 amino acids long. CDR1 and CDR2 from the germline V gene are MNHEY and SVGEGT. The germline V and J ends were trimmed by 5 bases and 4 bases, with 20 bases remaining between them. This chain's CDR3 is CASSPRTARDSYGYTF. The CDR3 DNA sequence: TGTGCCAGCAGTCCCCGGACGGCCAGGGATTCCTATGGCTACACCTTC.

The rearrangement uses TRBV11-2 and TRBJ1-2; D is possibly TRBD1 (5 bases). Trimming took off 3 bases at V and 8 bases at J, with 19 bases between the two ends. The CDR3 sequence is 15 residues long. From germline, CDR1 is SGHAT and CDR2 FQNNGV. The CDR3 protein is CASSFMGWGETGYTF. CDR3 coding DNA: TGTGCCAGCAGCTTCATGGGGTGGGGGGAGACGGGCTACACCTTC.

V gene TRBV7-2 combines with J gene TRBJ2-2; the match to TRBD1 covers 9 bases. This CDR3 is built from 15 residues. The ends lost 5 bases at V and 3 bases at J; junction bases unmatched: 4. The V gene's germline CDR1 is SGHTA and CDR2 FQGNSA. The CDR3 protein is CASSRDRVDTGELFF. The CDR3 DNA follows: TGTGCCAGCAGCCGGGACAGGGTCGACACCGGGGAGCTGTTTTTT.